Listed below are T cell receptor beta chains from one sample, sequenced in a study of vaccination and CD4 T cells after COVID-19. These TCRs' antigens remain unknown. In TCRdb, the PCR reads were re-called with MiXCR into one record per CDR3 protein. Seen here are about 15,000 distinct CDR3 sequences, more than 65% observed once, and the top ten hold 15% to 20%. Source material: CD4+ T cells from blood, cultured in vitro. The receptors were sampled from a human donor who had recovered from COVID-19. The CDR3 runs from the conserved cysteine through the conserved F or W. The order of the fields is CDR3 protein, CDR3 DNA, V gene, CDR3 length, clone size, D gene, J gene. The D gene is left open where the match is weak. A clone size is listed for some rows: how often the clone was seen (once, few, many), or a class if it is expanded.

CASSLSTGGRVYGYTF	TGTGCCAGCAGTTTATCCACAGGGGGAAGGGTCTATGGCTACACCTTC	TRBV28	16	NA	TRBD1	TRBJ1-2
CASSLRNRGATNEQFF	TGTGCCAGCAGTCTGCGGAACAGGGGAGCCACGAATGAGCAGTTCTTC	TRBV27	16	NA	TRBD1	TRBJ2-1
CSASLRPSVSYGYTF	TGCAGTGCTAGTCTCCGACCGTCCGTCAGCTATGGCTACACCTTC	TRBV20-1	15	NA	NA	TRBJ1-2
CASRSSGRWGNEQFF	TGTGCCAGCAGGTCTAGCGGGAGATGGGGCAATGAGCAGTTCTTC	TRBV6-1	15	NA	TRBD2	TRBJ2-1
CASSRGSWGYGYTF	TGTGCCAGCAGTCGGGGGTCCTGGGGCTATGGCTACACCTTC	TRBV27	14	NA	NA	TRBJ1-2
CASSETIGAKEQFF	TGTGCCAGCAGCGAGACTATAGGCGCGAAAGAGCAGTTCTTC	TRBV7-6	14	NA	NA	TRBJ2-1
CASSLAGQSFAEAFF	TGTGCCAGCAGCTTAGCGGGACAGTCGTTCGCTGAAGCTTTCTTT	TRBV7-2	15	NA	TRBD1	TRBJ1-1
CASSLSTDTEAFF	TGTGCCAGCAGCTTAAGTACAGACACTGAAGCTTTCTTT	TRBV7-9	13	once	NA	TRBJ1-1
CASSQKVPSSYGYTF	TGCGCCAGCAGCCAAAAGGTGCCCAGTAGCTATGGCTACACCTTC	TRBV7-2	15	once	NA	TRBJ1-2
CSASYRGSSYEQYF	TGCAGTGCTAGTTACCGGGGCTCTTCCTACGAGCAGTACTTC	TRBV20-1	14	NA	NA	TRBJ2-7
CASSQGIRWREGREDTQYF	TGCGCCAGCAGCCAAGGAATTAGGTGGCGGGAGGGCCGGGAAGATACGCAGTATTTT	TRBV4-3	19	NA	TRBD2	TRBJ2-3
CASSPGDSFSGANVLTF	TGTGCCAGCAGCCCCGGGGACTCCTTCTCTGGGGCCAACGTCCTGACTTTC	TRBV7-3	17	NA	NA	TRBJ2-6
CASSLETGRYGYEAFF	TGTGCCAGCAGCTTAGAGACTGGACGGTATGGGTATGAAGCTTTCTTT	TRBV7-2	16	once	NA	TRBJ1-1
CASSYSTGFGDSPLHF	TGTGCCAGCAGTTACTCGACGGGCTTCGGGGATTCACCCCTCCACTTT	TRBV6-5	16	NA	NA	TRBJ1-6
CASSLRTGVDSPLHF	TGTGCCAGCAGCCTTCGGACAGGGGTTGATTCACCCCTCCACTTT	TRBV16	15	NA	TRBD1	TRBJ1-6
CASSYATAETQYF	TGTGCCAGCAGTTACGCGACCGCGGAGACCCAGTACTTC	TRBV6-5	13	NA	NA	TRBJ2-5
CSASPWARGGYTF	TGCAGTGCTAGTCCGTGGGCTCGGGGTGGCTACACCTTC	TRBV20-1	13	NA	NA	TRBJ1-2
CASSDTGRYEQYF	TGTGCCAGCAGTGACACAGGGCGCTACGAGCAGTACTTC	TRBV6-1	13	NA	NA	TRBJ2-7
CASSLVKGGAEGYTF	TGTGCCAGCAGCTTAGTTAAAGGGGGCGCGGAGGGCTACACCTTC	TRBV7-2	15	NA	TRBD1	TRBJ1-2
CASSLEGGGLRETQYF	TGTGCCAGCAGCTTAGAAGGTGGCGGGCTCAGAGAGACCCAGTACTTC	TRBV11-2	16	NA	NA	TRBJ2-5
CSALTGTQERGGYTF	TGCAGTGCTCTAACCGGGACCCAAGAGAGAGGTGGCTACACCTTC	TRBV20-1	15	NA	NA	TRBJ1-2
CATSSILAGTSTDTQYF	TGTGCCACCAGCAGCATACTAGCGGGGACTAGCACAGATACGCAGTATTTT	TRBV15	17	NA	TRBD2	TRBJ2-3
CASSVDRGHYEQYF	TGTGCCAGCAGTGTTGACAGGGGGCACTACGAGCAGTACTTC	TRBV6-1	14	NA	TRBD1	TRBJ2-7
CSASGFKGLNEQFF	TGCAGTGCTAGCGGGTTCAAGGGTCTGAATGAGCAGTTCTTC	TRBV20-1	14	NA	NA	TRBJ2-1
CASSYVLSNQPQHF	TGTGCCAGCAGTTACGTGCTAAGCAATCAGCCCCAGCATTTT	TRBV6-2/TRBV6-3	14	NA	NA	TRBJ1-5
CSAPPPGLYEQYF	TGCAGTGCCCCCCCCCCGGGGTTATACGAGCAGTACTTC	TRBV20-1	13	NA	NA	TRBJ2-7
CASSLPGTENIQYF	TGTGCCAGCAGCCTACCCGGGACAGAAAACATTCAGTACTTC	TRBV7-4	14	NA	TRBD1	TRBJ2-4
CATSRASRIGYNEQFF	TGTGCCACCAGTCGCGCTAGCCGAATCGGGTACAATGAGCAGTTCTTC	TRBV24-1	16	NA	NA	TRBJ2-1
CASSYSGQGGYTF	TGTGCCAGCAGTTACTCCGGACAGGGAGGCTACACCTTC	TRBV6-5	13	NA	TRBD1	TRBJ1-2
CASSSGTSGQPQHF	TGTGCCAGCAGTTCCGGGACTAGTGGTCAGCCCCAGCATTTT	TRBV2	14	NA	NA	TRBJ1-5
CASSQTGATEAFF	TGTGCCAGCAGTCAAACAGGGGCCACTGAAGCTTTCTTT	TRBV6-2/TRBV6-3	13	NA	TRBD1	TRBJ1-1
CASSLATSGRETQYF	TGTGCCAGCAGCTTAGCCACTAGCGGGAGGGAGACCCAGTACTTC	TRBV7-7	15	few	TRBD2	TRBJ2-5
CASSNRGTGELFF	TGTGCCAGCAGCAATAGGGGGACCGGGGAGCTGTTTTTT	TRBV27	13	NA	NA	TRBJ2-2
CSARDSWGQYF	TGCAGTGCTAGAGATTCCTGGGGCCAGTACTTC	TRBV20-1	11	NA	NA	TRBJ2-5
CASRDGSNQPQHF	TGTGCCAGCAGGGACGGTAGCAATCAGCCCCAGCATTTT	TRBV28	13	NA	NA	TRBJ1-5
CSARDYRTGRAGELFF	TGCAGTGCTAGAGATTACCGGACAGGGAGGGCCGGGGAGCTGTTTTTT	TRBV20-1	16	once	NA	TRBJ2-2
CASSPRTHYGYTF	TGTGCCAGCAGTCCCCGGACACACTATGGCTACACCTTC	TRBV12-3/TRBV12-4	13	NA	NA	TRBJ1-2
CASSTGTQETQYF	TGTGCCAGCAGTACCGGGACACAAGAGACCCAGTACTTC	TRBV7-2	13	NA	NA	TRBJ2-5
CASSLPDSGGGETQYF	TGTGCCAGCTCCCTCCCGGACAGTGGGGGGGGAGAGACCCAGTACTTC	TRBV28	16	NA	NA	TRBJ2-5
CASSLERGSYTEAFF	TGTGCCAGCAGCTTAGAGAGGGGCAGCTACACTGAAGCTTTCTTT	TRBV7-6	15	NA	NA	TRBJ1-1
CSAREVQTGTDTQYF	TGCAGTGCTAGAGAAGTCCAAACAGGCACCGATACGCAGTATTTT	TRBV20-1	15	NA	NA	TRBJ2-3
CASRLAILQGIKNTEAFF	TGTGCCAGCAGACTAGCAATTTTACAGGGAATCAAGAACACTGAAGCTTTCTTT	TRBV6-1	18	NA	NA	TRBJ1-1
CASSLNIGELFF	TGTGCCAGCAGTTTGAATATCGGGGAGCTGTTTTTT	TRBV28	12	once	NA	TRBJ2-2
CASSAQVGTGPGANVLTF	TGTGCCAGCAGCGCCCAGGTTGGAACAGGGCCTGGGGCCAACGTCCTGACTTTC	TRBV6-2/TRBV6-3	18	NA	NA	TRBJ2-6
CASSPRTSGPSTDTQYF	TGTGCCAGCAGCCCCCGGACTAGCGGGCCTAGCACAGATACGCAGTATTTT	TRBV7-9	17	NA	TRBD2	TRBJ2-3
CSATKGVNTEAFF	TGCAGTGCGACCAAGGGGGTCAACACTGAAGCTTTCTTT	TRBV20-1	13	NA	NA	TRBJ1-1
CSATGTGGEEKLFF	TGCAGTGCTACCGGGACAGGGGGCGAGGAAAAACTGTTTTTT	TRBV20-1	14	NA	TRBD1	TRBJ1-4
CASSTSGSTYEQYF	TGTGCCAGTAGTACTAGCGGGAGCACCTACGAGCAGTACTTC	TRBV19	14	NA	TRBD2	TRBJ2-7
CASSIAAAGGPTGELFF	TGTGCCAGTAGTATAGCGGCGGCGGGAGGGCCGACCGGGGAGCTGTTTTTT	TRBV19	17	NA	TRBD2	TRBJ2-2
CSLGSGRGTDTQYF	TGCAGCCTCGGGTCGGGGAGGGGCACAGATACGCAGTATTTT	TRBV20-1	14	NA	TRBD2	TRBJ2-3
CASSPVRSGNTIYF	TGTGCCAGCAGCCCGGTTCGGTCTGGAAACACCATATATTTT	TRBV2	14	NA	NA	TRBJ1-3
CASSRMGAGVVSSDTQYF	TGTGCCAGCAGCCGAATGGGGGCGGGGGTGGTCTCATCAGATACGCAGTATTTT	TRBV27	18	NA	NA	TRBJ2-3
CATSRWPGQLNQPQHF	TGTGCCACCAGCAGATGGCCGGGACAGTTAAATCAGCCCCAGCATTTT	TRBV15	16	NA	TRBD1	TRBJ1-5
CSARVGTLLVPEQFF	TGCAGTGCTAGAGTCGGGACTTTACTAGTACCTGAGCAGTTCTTC	TRBV20-1	15	NA	NA	TRBJ2-1
CATSDGSPHRGRPYEQYF	TGTGCCACCAGTGATGGAAGCCCCCACAGGGGGCGCCCCTACGAGCAGTACTTC	TRBV24-1	18	NA	TRBD1	TRBJ2-7
CASSLTDRGRFETQYF	TGTGCCAGCAGCTTGACCGACAGGGGGCGGTTTGAGACCCAGTACTTC	TRBV7-4	16	NA	TRBD1	TRBJ2-5
CAIRPEVDTIYF	TGTGCCATACGGCCCGAAGTGGACACCATATATTTT	TRBV10-3	12	NA	NA	TRBJ1-3
CASKVLGSNQPQHF	TGTGCCAGCAAGGTTCTAGGGAGCAATCAGCCCCAGCATTTT	TRBV6-1	14	few	NA	TRBJ1-5
CSVESGTEAFF	TGCAGCGTTGAATCGGGCACTGAAGCTTTCTTT	TRBV29-1	11	NA	NA	TRBJ1-1